This T cell receptor beta chain was observed in a study of T cells in Graves' hyperthyroidism and ophthalmopathy. CDR1 is DFQATT and CDR2 is SNEGSKA in the germline V gene (reference sequence). The V end was cut by 3 bases, the J end by 3 bases, with 20 bases between. The CDR3 covers 16 residues. This clonotype came up many times. What it recognizes is unknown. General study points: In the analysis, a 13 V-J model separated ophthalmopathy from stable hyperthyroidism.

Template material for amplifying TCR beta CDR3 regions consisted of RNA transcripts. A first-round RT-PCR of the TCR CDR3 used the HTBI primer set. TCRdb reprocessed the multiplex PCR reads via MiXCR and lists one record per CDR3 protein. The repertoire holds over 500,000 distinct CDR3 sequences, with approximately 16% as singletons. The receptor was derived from a woman between 25 and 40 years old with Graves' ophthalmopathy. This chain uses TRBV20-1 with TRBJ1-1; D remains ambiguous. Sequenced: blood. The CDR3: CSARNRSPRRDTEAFF. For the CDR3, the DNA is TGCAGTGCTAGGAATCGGAGTCCCCGACGGGACACTGAAGCTTTCTTT.